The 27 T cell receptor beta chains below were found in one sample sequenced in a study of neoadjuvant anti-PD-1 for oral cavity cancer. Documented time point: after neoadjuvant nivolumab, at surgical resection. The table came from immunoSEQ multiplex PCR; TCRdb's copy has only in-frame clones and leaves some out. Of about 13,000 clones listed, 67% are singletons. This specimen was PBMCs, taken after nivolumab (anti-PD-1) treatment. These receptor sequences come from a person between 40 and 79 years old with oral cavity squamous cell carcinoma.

The CDR3 here is CACLNQGAVPQFF. In nucleotides, the CDR3 is TGTGCCTGCCTAAATCAGGGGGCAGTACCCCAGTTCTTC. The V and J genes are TRBV30 and TRBJ2-1; 8 positions agree with TRBD1. This CDR3 region has 13 residues. J gave up 13 bases and V 6 bases, and 14 bases lay outside the gene matches. Germline V gene lookup returns CDR1 GTSNPN and CDR2 SVGIG (reference sequence).

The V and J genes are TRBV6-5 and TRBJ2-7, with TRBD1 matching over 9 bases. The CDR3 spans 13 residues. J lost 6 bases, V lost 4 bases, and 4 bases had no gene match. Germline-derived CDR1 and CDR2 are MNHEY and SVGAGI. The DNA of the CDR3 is TGTGCCAGCAGTTCGGGACAGGGAGGCGAGCAGTACTTC. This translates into CASSSGQGGEQYF.

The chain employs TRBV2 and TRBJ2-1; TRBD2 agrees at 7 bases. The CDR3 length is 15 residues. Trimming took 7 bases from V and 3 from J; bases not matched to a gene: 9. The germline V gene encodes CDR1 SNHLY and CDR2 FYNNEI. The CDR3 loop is CASTSWGEGYNEQFF. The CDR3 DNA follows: TGTGCCAGCACTTCTTGGGGGGAGGGCTACAATGAGCAGTTCTTC.

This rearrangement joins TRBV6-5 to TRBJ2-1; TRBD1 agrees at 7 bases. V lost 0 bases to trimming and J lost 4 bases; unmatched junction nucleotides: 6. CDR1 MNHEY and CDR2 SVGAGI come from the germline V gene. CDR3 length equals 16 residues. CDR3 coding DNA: TGTGCCAGCAGTTACTCGAAGGGGGCGGGTTACAATGAGCAGTTCTTC. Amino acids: CASSYSKGAGYNEQFF.

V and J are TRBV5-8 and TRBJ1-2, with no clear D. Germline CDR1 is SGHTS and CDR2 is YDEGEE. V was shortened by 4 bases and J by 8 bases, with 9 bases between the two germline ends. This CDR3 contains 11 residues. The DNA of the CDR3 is TGTGCCAGCAGCCTCCTTACCGGCTACACCTTC. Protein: CASSLLTGYTF. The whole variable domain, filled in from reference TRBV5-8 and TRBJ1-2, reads EAGVTQSPTHLIKTRGQQATLRCSPISGHTSVYWYQQALGLGLQFLLWYDEGEERNRGNFPPRFSGRQFPNYSSELNVNALELEDSALYLCASSLLTGYTFGSGTRLTVV.

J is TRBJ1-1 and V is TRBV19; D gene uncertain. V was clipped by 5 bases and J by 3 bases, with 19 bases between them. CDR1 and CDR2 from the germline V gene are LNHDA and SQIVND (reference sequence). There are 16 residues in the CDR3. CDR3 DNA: TGTGCCAGTAGTTCCCCCGACGGAAAGCCCTACACTGAAGCTTTCTTT. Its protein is CASSSPDGKPYTEAFF.

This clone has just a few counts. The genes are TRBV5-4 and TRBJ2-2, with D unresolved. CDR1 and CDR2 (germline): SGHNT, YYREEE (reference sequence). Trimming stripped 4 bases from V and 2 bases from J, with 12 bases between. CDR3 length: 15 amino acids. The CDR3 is CASSPGGANTGELFF. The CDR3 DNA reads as TGTGCCAGCAGCCCAGGCGGAGCTAACACCGGGGAGCTGTTTTTT.

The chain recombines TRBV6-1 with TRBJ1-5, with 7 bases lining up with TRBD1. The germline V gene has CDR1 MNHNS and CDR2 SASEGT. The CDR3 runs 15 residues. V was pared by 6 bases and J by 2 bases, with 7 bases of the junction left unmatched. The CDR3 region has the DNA TGTGCCAGCAGAGCAGAGGGGGCTGGCAATCAGCCCCAGCATTTT. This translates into CASRAEGAGNQPQHF.

CDR3 nucleotide sequence: TGTGCCAGCAGCCCCCTCCCCTGGCCAAACAATGAGCAGTTCTTC. This gives the protein CASSPLPWPNNEQFF. V gene TRBV27 combines with J gene TRBJ2-1; D gene unclear. Trimming cost V 6 bases and J 5 bases, with 17 bases left between them. CDR3 length: 15 residues. The germline V gene has CDR1 MNHEY and CDR2 SMNVEV (reference sequence).

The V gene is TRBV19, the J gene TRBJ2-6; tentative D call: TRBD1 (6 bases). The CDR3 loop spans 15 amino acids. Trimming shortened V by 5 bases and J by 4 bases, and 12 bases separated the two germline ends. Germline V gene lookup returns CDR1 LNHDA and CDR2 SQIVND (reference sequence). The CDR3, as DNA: TGTGCCAGTAGTTCACAGGGTGCCGGGGCCAACGTCCTGACTTTC. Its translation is CASSSQGAGANVLTF.

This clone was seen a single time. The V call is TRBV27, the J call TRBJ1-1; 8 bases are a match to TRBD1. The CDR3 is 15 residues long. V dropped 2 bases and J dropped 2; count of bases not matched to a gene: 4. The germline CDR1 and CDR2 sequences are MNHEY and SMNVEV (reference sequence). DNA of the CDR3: TGTGCCAGCAGTTTACTGACAGGGGCAAACACTGAAGCTTTCTTT. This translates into CASSLLTGANTEAFF.

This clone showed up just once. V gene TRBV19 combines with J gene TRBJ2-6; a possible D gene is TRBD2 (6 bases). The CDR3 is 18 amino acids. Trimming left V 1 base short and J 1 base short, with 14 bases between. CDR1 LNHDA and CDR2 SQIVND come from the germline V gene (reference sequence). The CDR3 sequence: CASSIVDGRGSGANVLTF. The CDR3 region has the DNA TGTGCCAGTAGTATAGTTGACGGGAGAGGTTCTGGGGCCAACGTCCTGACTTTC. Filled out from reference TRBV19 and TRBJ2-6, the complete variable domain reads DGGITQSPKYLFRKEGQNVTLSCEQNLNHDAMYWYRQDPGQGLRLIYYSQIVNDFQKGDIAEGYSVSREKKESFPLTVTSAQKNPTAFYLCASSIVDGRGSGANVLTFGAGSRLTVL.

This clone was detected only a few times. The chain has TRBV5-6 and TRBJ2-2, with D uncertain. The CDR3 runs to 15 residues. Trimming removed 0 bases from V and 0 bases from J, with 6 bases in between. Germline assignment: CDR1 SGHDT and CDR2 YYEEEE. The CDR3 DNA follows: TGTGCCAGCAGCTTGGGACACCCGAACACCGGGGAGCTGTTTTTT. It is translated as CASSLGHPNTGELFF.

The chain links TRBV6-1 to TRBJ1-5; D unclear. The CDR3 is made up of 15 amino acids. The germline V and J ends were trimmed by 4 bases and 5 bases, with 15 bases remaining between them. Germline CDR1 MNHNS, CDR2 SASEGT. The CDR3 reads CASSGMTNSDQPQHF. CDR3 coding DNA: TGTGCCAGCAGTGGTATGACGAACTCTGATCAGCCCCAGCATTTT.

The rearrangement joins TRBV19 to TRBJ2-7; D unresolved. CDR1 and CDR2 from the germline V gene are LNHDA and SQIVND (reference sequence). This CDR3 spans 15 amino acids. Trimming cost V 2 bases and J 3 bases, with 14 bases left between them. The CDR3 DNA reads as TGTGCCAGTAGTATACCAAGGGTCGGTCTCTACGAGCAGTACTTC. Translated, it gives CASSIPRVGLYEQYF. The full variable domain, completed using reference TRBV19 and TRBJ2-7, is DGGITQSPKYLFRKEGQNVTLSCEQNLNHDAMYWYRQDPGQGLRLIYYSQIVNDFQKGDIAEGYSVSREKKESFPLTVTSAQKNPTAFYLCASSIPRVGLYEQYFGPGTRLTVT.

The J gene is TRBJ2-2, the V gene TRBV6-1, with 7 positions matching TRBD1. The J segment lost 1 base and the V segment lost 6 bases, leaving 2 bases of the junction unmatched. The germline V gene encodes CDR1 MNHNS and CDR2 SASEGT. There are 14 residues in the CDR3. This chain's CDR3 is CASSRDRNTGELFF. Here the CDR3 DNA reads TGTGCCAGCAGCCGGGACAGGAACACCGGGGAGCTGTTTTTT.

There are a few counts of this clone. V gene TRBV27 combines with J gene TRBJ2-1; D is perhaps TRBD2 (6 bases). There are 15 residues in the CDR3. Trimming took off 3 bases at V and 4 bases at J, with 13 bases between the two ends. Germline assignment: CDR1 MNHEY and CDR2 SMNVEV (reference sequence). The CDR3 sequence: CASSLVGGTYNEQFF. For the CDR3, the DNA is TGTGCCAGCAGTTTGGTTGGCGGGACGTACAATGAGCAGTTCTTC.

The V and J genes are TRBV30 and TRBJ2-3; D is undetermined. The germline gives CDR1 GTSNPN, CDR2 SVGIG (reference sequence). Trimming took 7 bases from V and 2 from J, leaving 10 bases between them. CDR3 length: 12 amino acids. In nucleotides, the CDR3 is TGTGCCTACGAAGGCTACACAGATACGCAGTATTTT. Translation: CAYEGYTDTQYF.

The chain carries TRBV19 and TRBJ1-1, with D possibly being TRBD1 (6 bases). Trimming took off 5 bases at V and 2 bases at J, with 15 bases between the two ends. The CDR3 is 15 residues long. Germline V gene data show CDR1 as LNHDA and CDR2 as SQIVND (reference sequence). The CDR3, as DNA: TGTGCCAGTAGTTCTCCGGGACAAGAAAACACTGAAGCTTTCTTT. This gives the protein CASSSPGQENTEAFF. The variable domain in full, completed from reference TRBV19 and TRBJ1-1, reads DGGITQSPKYLFRKEGQNVTLSCEQNLNHDAMYWYRQDPGQGLRLIYYSQIVNDFQKGDIAEGYSVSREKKESFPLTVTSAQKNPTAFYLCASSSPGQENTEAFFGQGTRLTVV.

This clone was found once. CDR3 amino acids: CSASPNTGELFF. CDR3 DNA: TGCAGCGCCAGCCCGAACACCGGGGAGCTGTTTTTT. V and J are TRBV29-1 and TRBJ2-2; D call uncertain. Germline CDR1 and CDR2: SQVTM and ANQGSEA. The CDR3 has 12 residues. The germline V and J ends were trimmed by 7 bases and 0 bases, with 6 bases remaining between them.

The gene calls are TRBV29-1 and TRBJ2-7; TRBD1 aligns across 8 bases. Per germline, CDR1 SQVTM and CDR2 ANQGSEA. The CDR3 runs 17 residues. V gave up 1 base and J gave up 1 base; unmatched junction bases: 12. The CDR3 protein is CSVEGTGGPSSSYEQYF. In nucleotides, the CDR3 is TGCAGCGTTGAAGGCACAGGGGGGCCATCCTCATCCTACGAGCAGTACTTC.

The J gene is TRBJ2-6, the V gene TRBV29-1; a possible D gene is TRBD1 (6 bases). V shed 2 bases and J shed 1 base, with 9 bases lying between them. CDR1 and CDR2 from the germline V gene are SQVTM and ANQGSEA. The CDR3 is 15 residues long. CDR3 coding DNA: TGCAGCGTTGAATCCACAGGGTCTGGGGCCAACGTCCTGACTTTC. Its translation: CSVESTGSGANVLTF.

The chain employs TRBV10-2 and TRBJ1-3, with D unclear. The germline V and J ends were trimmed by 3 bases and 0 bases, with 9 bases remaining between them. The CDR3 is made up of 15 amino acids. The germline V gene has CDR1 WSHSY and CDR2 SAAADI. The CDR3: CASSDRQLSGNTIYF. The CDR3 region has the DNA TGCGCCAGCAGTGATAGGCAGCTCTCTGGAAACACCATATATTTT.

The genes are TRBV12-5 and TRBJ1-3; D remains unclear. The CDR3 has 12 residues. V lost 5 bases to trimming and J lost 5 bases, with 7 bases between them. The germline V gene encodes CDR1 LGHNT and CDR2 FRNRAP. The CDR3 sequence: CASGRERNTIYF. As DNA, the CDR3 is TGTGCTAGTGGTCGGGAAAGAAACACCATATATTTT.

For the CDR3, the DNA is TGTGCCAGCAGTTGGGAGGGTGGGGCCTACAATGAGCAGTTCTTC. Encoded protein: CASSWEGGAYNEQFF. The chain combines TRBV6-1 with TRBJ2-1, with TRBD2 matching over 7 bases. The germline V gene has CDR1 MNHNS and CDR2 SASEGT. The V gene end was trimmed by 5 bases and the J gene end by 2 bases; junction bases not matched to a gene: 6. This CDR3 has 15 residues.

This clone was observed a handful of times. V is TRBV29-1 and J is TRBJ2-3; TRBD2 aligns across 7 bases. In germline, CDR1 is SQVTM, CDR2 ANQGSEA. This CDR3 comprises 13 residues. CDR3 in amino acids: CSPSGLSADTQYF. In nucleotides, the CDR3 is TGCTCCCCTAGCGGCCTAAGCGCAGATACGCAGTATTTT.

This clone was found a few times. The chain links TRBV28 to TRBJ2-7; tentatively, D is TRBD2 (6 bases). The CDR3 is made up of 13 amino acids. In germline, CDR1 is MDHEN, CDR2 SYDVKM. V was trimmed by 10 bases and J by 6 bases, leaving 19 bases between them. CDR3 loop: CATRKEGLIEQYF. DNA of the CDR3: TGTGCCACCCGTAAGGAGGGCCTAATCGAGCAGTACTTC.